Following are 4 T cell receptor beta chains from one sample sequenced in a study of TIL therapy for anti-PD-1-resistant metastatic lung cancer. Time point given: pre-treatment sample, taken before nivolumab and TIL therapy. Sequencing used immunoSEQ v3. Sequenced by immunoSEQ multiplex PCR; TCRdb stores in-frame clones only, minus some. The repertoire includes tens of thousands of clones, approximately 86% of them detected once, and less than 6% sits in the top ten. The sample consisted of blood, taken at baseline. All receptors come from a person aged 25 to 79 with non-small cell lung cancer.

The chain links TRBV28 to TRBJ2-7, with 7 positions matching TRBD1. This CDR3 has 15 amino acids. Per germline, CDR1 MDHEN and CDR2 SYDVKM. The ends lost 5 bases at V and 9 bases at J; junction bases unmatched: 16. The CDR3 spells CASSEGASGSFGQYF. In nucleotides, the CDR3 is TGTGCCAGCAGTGAGGGGGCTTCTGGGTCCTTCGGGCAGTACTTC.

The gene calls are TRBV7-2 and TRBJ2-1, with 7 bases that match TRBD2. There are 13 residues in the CDR3. Germline assignment: CDR1 SGHTA and CDR2 FQGNSA. After removal of 3 bases from V and 12 bases from J, the junction contained 8 bases not matched to a gene. The CDR3 region has the DNA TGTGCCAGCAGCTTCGGCAGCGGGGTAGGGCAGTTCTTC. It encodes CASSFGSGVGQFF.

This chain connects TRBV9 to TRBJ1-3; 9 bases are shared with TRBD1. Germline CDR1 reads SGDLS; CDR2 reads YYNGEE. The CDR3 consists of 14 residues. The junction had 2 bases not matched to a gene; V was cut back by 3 bases and J by 4 bases. This chain's CDR3 is CASSAGQGGNTIYF. The CDR3 DNA reads as TGTGCCAGCAGCGCGGGACAGGGAGGAAACACCATATATTTT.

The chain recombines TRBV7-8 with TRBJ1-2; TRBD1 matches at 8 bases. The CDR3 sequence is 13 residues long. In germline, CDR1 is SGHVS, CDR2 FQNEAQ. J gave up 3 bases and V 5 bases, and 2 bases lay outside the gene matches. The CDR3 here is CASSRGQDYGYTF. Written as DNA, the CDR3 is TGTGCCAGCAGCCGGGGACAGGACTATGGCTACACCTTC. The full variable domain, rest sourced from reference TRBV7-8 and TRBJ1-2, is GAGVSQSPRYKVAKRGQDVALRCDPISGHVSLFWYQQALGQGPEFLTYFQNEAQLDKSGLPSDRFFAERPEGSVSTLKIQRTQQEDSAVYLCASSRGQDYGYTFGSGTRLTVV.